This T cell receptor (beta chain) was obtained from a study of T-cell memory formation after mild COVID-19. This clonotype was recorded many times. Sample barcodes and UMIs were carried by the TCR alpha and TCR beta cDNA libraries that 5'RACE generated with constant-segment primers. Each CDR3 protein gets one entry after TCRdb re-called the 5' RACE reads with MiXCR. The table records under 450,000 distinct CDR3 sequences, roughly 14% of them present only once. This clonotype was sampled from a man younger than 35 who had mild COVID-19 (a few samples of this study predate the infection). Cell type and time point are not known. Sequencing used PBMCs or a T cell subset sorted from them (not recorded which).

Here the CDR3 DNA reads TGTGCCAGCAGCACGTTCGGGGGGTCAGATACGCAGTATTTT. It is translated as CASSTFGGSDTQYF. The V call is TRBV7-6, the J call TRBJ2-3; 7 nucleotides agree with TRBD2. The CDR3 runs to 14 residues. Looked up from germline, CDR1 is SGHVS and CDR2 is FNYEAQ. Trimming removed 5 bases from V and 4 bases from J; junction bases left unmatched: 6.